These 27 T cell receptor beta chains were sequenced from one sample in a study of OX40 agonist ivuxolimab in advanced cancers. Some clones are missing from TCRdb's copy, which holds only in-frame ones; the method was immunoSEQ multiplex PCR. Found here are roughly 70,000 clones, around 80% of them singletons; the top ten hold roughly 6.8%. The sequences come from CD4+ or CD8+ T cells sorted from blood, collected in a trial of the OX40 agonist ivuxolimab. These TCRs come from an adult with an advanced solid tumor such as melanoma, head and neck, liver or kidney cancer.

This clone was seen only a few times. J is TRBJ2-1 and V is TRBV9, with TRBD1 identical over 12 bases. After removal of 0 bases from V and 9 bases from J, the junction contained 7 bases not matched to a gene. Germline V CDR1 and CDR2: SGDLS, YYNGEE. The length of the CDR3 is 16 residues. CDR3 residues: CASSVAGQGAKGEQFF. In nucleotides, the CDR3 is TGTGCCAGCAGCGTAGCGGGACAGGGGGCTAAGGGTGAGCAGTTCTTC.

The chain couples TRBV4-1 to TRBJ1-1; 10 positions match TRBD1. J lost 10 bases, V lost 1 base, and 3 bases had no gene match. Germline V gene sequence: CDR1 MGHRA, CDR2 YSYEKL. This CDR3 has 13 amino acids. The CDR3 DNA sequence: TGCGCCAGCAGCCAAGGGACAGGGGGGGCAGCTTTCTTT. It encodes CASSQGTGGAAFF.

The rearrangement uses TRBV25-1 and TRBJ1-2; D not resolved. Germline V CDR1 and CDR2: MGHDK, SYGVNS. Trimming pared 5 bases from V and 0 bases from J, leaving 4 bases between. This CDR3 is 12 amino acids long. For the CDR3, the DNA is TGTGCCAGCAGTTATTCTAACTATGGCTACACCTTC. This encodes CASSYSNYGYTF.

This clone appeared once. The genes are TRBV2 and TRBJ2-1; D unclear. CDR3 length: 14 residues. Germline V gene lookup returns CDR1 SNHLY and CDR2 FYNNEI. The V end was cut by 3 bases, the J end by 0 bases, with 6 bases between. CDR3 protein: CASSEMSSYNEQFF. The CDR3 DNA follows: TGTGCCAGCAGTGAGATGAGCTCCTACAATGAGCAGTTCTTC.

The table lists this clone with a count of one. The chain employs TRBV14 and TRBJ2-5, with D possibly TRBD1 on 6 matching bases. The CDR3 length is 15 residues. The V end lost 0 bases, the J end lost 2 bases, and 10 bases lay between the germline ends. Germline CDR1 and CDR2: SGHDN and FVKESK. The CDR3 reads CASSQDTGTQETQYF. CDR3 DNA: TGTGCCAGCAGCCAAGATACCGGGACACAAGAGACCCAGTACTTC.

This clone was observed a few times. The J gene is TRBJ2-2, the V gene TRBV28, with unresolved D. Germline-derived CDR1 and CDR2 are MDHEN and SYDVKM. Trimming cost V 3 bases and J 9 bases, with 8 bases left between them. The CDR3 is 12 residues long. The CDR3 DNA is TGTGCCAGCAGTTTGTACGTGCGGGAGCTGTTTTTT. It yields the protein CASSLYVRELFF.

The chain combines TRBV4-3 with TRBJ1-2, with D uncertain. Germline values: CDR1 LGHNA, CDR2 YSLEER. The V and J ends lost 0 bases and 3 bases respectively, with 5 bases between them. The CDR3 loop spans 13 amino acids. The CDR3 reads CASSQDFYYGYTF. The DNA for the CDR3 is TGCGCCAGCAGCCAAGATTTTTACTATGGCTACACCTTC.

This clone was recorded once. The V call is TRBV7-3, the J call TRBJ2-5; TRBD2 matches at 8 bases. This CDR3 contains 15 residues. Germline V gene data show CDR1 as SGHTA and CDR2 as FQGTGA. The V and J ends lost 5 bases and 5 bases, in that order; junction bases with no gene match: 10. The CDR3 spells CASSPGLAFGETQYF. DNA of the CDR3: TGTGCCAGCAGCCCCGGACTAGCTTTTGGGGAGACCCAGTACTTC. Based on the CDR3 plus reference TRBV7-3 and TRBJ2-5, the full variable domain is GAGVSQTPSNKVTEKGKYVELRCDPISGHTALYWYRQSLGQGPEFLIYFQGTGAADDSGLPNDRFFAVRPEGSVSTLKIQRTERGDSAVYLCASSPGLAFGETQYFGPGTRLLVL.

The chain employs TRBV5-1 and TRBJ2-5; 8 bases match TRBD1. Germline V lookup: CDR1 SGHRS, CDR2 YFSETQ. This CDR3 comprises 14 residues. J gave up 7 bases and V 0 bases, and 5 bases lay outside the gene matches. The CDR3 nucleotides read TGCGCCAGCAGCTTGGAGGGACAGGTGACGACCCAGTACTTC. Translated: CASSLEGQVTTQYF.

The rearrangement joins TRBV7-9 to TRBJ2-2; TRBD2 agrees at 7 bases. Germline CDR1 reads SEHNR; CDR2 reads FQNEAQ (reference sequence). V shed 7 bases, J shed 4 bases, and the junction held 12 bases outside the gene matches. This CDR3 is 16 amino acids long. The CDR3 coding sequence is TGTGCCAGCACCATTTTAGCGGGTCTCGTCACCGGGGAGCTGTTTTTT. Its protein is CASTILAGLVTGELFF.

In this sample, this clone turned up once. The chain joins TRBV7-9 to TRBJ1-4; 10 nucleotides match TRBD1. The J segment lost 4 bases and the V segment lost 5 bases, leaving 4 bases of the junction unmatched. This CDR3 region has 15 residues. The germline V gene has CDR1 SEHNR and CDR2 FQNEAQ (reference sequence). The CDR3 here is CASSAGTGDNEKLFF. The CDR3 DNA follows: TGTGCCAGCAGCGCCGGGACAGGGGATAATGAAAAACTGTTTTTT.

The CDR3 reads CASSPGTVSSTDTQYF. The CDR3 DNA is TGCGCCAGCAGCCCTGGGACAGTCTCTAGCACAGATACGCAGTATTTT. The V and J genes are TRBV5-1 and TRBJ2-3; 7 bases are shared with TRBD1. The germline gives CDR1 SGHRS, CDR2 YFSETQ. The V gene end was trimmed by 4 bases and the J gene end by 0 bases; junction bases not matched to a gene: 8. The CDR3 sequence is 16 residues long.

The CDR3 region is CSVEGWDTPFQETQYF. CDR3 in DNA: TGCAGCGTTGAAGGTTGGGACACACCCTTCCAAGAGACCCAGTACTTC. The chain carries TRBV29-1 and TRBJ2-5; TRBD1 might be the D (6 bases). This CDR3 has 16 residues. Germline lookup yields CDR1 SQVTM and CDR2 ANQGSEA. V lost 1 base and J lost 1, with 16 bases in between. Together with reference TRBV29-1 and TRBJ2-5, the CDR3 gives the full variable domain: SAVISQKPSRDICQRGTSLTIQCQVDSQVTMMFWYRQQPGQSLTLIATANQGSEATYESGFVIDKFPISRPNLTFSTLTVSNMSPEDSSIYLCSVEGWDTPFQETQYFGPGTRLLVL.

The J gene is TRBJ2-5, the V gene TRBV10-3, with a tentative D call TRBD2 (6 bases). The CDR3 is 14 residues long. Per the germline V gene, CDR1 is ENHRY and CDR2 is SYGVKD. Trimming left V 10 bases short and J 5 bases short, with 20 bases between. CDR3 sequence (DNA): TGTGCCACCAGCCCCTCGGAGGGGCGGGAGACCCAGTACTTC. This encodes CATSPSEGRETQYF.

The chain carries TRBV4-2 and TRBJ1-2; possible D gene TRBD1, 5 bases. CDR1 and CDR2 (germline): LGHNA, YNFKEQ. The length of the CDR3 is 15 residues. The ends were cut back, 0 bases at V and 5 bases at J, with 13 bases in the middle. CDR3 nucleotides: TGTGCCAGCAGCCAAGATATAGGGGAGGGGTATGGCTACACCTTC. Protein product: CASSQDIGEGYGYTF.

V and J are TRBV5-1 and TRBJ2-3; possibly TRBD1 or TRBD2 for D (5 bases each). The CDR3 is 13 amino acids. The germline gives CDR1 SGHRS, CDR2 YFSETQ. The V gene lost 4 bases and the J gene lost 6 bases, with 12 bases spanning the gap. The CDR3 region is CASSASSGDTQYF. In DNA form, the CDR3 reads TGCGCCAGCAGCGCTAGCTCAGGGGATACGCAGTATTTT.

DNA of the CDR3: TGTGCCAGTAGCCCGACAGGGCCGAGGAGCGAGCAGTACTTC. Translating it yields CASSPTGPRSEQYF. The V gene is TRBV19, the J gene TRBJ2-7; 7 bases line up with TRBD1. Trimming cost V 6 bases and J 6 bases; bases outside gene matches: 11. The V gene's germline CDR1 is LNHDA and CDR2 SQIVND (reference sequence). There are 14 residues in the CDR3.

CDR3 in DNA: TGTGCCAGCAGCCGCGGGGTGGGCAATGAGCAGTTCTTC. Protein product: CASSRGVGNEQFF. This sequence joins TRBV14 and TRBJ2-1; TRBD2 is a possible D gene (6 bases). V was cut by 4 bases and J by 6 bases, with 10 bases left in between. The CDR3 is 13 amino acids. Germline CDR1 reads SGHDN; CDR2 reads FVKESK.

This clone was counted a few times. The chain is built from TRBV4-1 and TRBJ2-2; 10 positions agree with TRBD1. V shed 3 bases and J 6 bases; nucleotides not matched to a gene: 13. Germline CDR1 and CDR2: MGHRA and YSYEKL. The CDR3 runs to 18 residues. CDR3 region: CASSQIPSGQGSPGELFF. The CDR3 DNA sequence: TGCGCCAGCAGCCAGATACCTTCGGGACAGGGGTCCCCCGGGGAGCTGTTTTTT.

The V gene is TRBV28, the J gene TRBJ2-7; D perhaps matches TRBD2 (6 bases). V was pared by 5 bases and J by 0 bases, with 17 bases between. The CDR3 length is 16 residues. CDR1 and CDR2 from the germline V gene are MDHEN and SYDVKM. The CDR3 DNA reads as TGTGCCAGCAGTGCCCCTCCCGGGCGGGACTCCTACGAGCAGTACTTC. This encodes CASSAPPGRDSYEQYF. Full variable domain (missing parts from reference TRBV28 and TRBJ2-7): DVKVTQSSRYLVKRTGEKVFLECVQDMDHENMFWYRQDPGLGLRLIYFSYDVKMKEKGDIPEGYSVSREKKERFSLILESASTNQTSMYLCASSAPPGRDSYEQYFGPGTRLTVT.

V gene TRBV5-4 combines with J gene TRBJ2-3; 7 bases are shared with TRBD1. Germline V gives CDR1 SGHNT, CDR2 YYREEE (reference sequence). Trimming at V came to 3 bases and at J to 1 base, leaving 5 bases not matched to a gene. This CDR3 contains 15 residues. The CDR3 bases are TGTGCCAGCAGCTCCTTCGGACAGGGCACAGATACGCAGTATTTT. Translated: CASSSFGQGTDTQYF.

The genes are TRBV28 and TRBJ1-4; weak D call: TRBD1 (5 bases). Germline V gene lookup returns CDR1 MDHEN and CDR2 SYDVKM. This CDR3 comprises 12 residues. Trimming took 10 bases from V and 7 from J, leaving 13 bases between them. The CDR3, as DNA: TGTGCCACCGGGACTGGTGCTGAAAAACTGTTTTTT. It is translated as CATGTGAEKLFF. Based on the CDR3 plus reference TRBV28 and TRBJ1-4, the full variable domain is DVKVTQSSRYLVKRTGEKVFLECVQDMDHENMFWYRQDPGLGLRLIYFSYDVKMKEKGDIPEGYSVSREKKERFSLILESASTNQTSMYLCATGTGAEKLFFGSGTQLSVL.

The chain links TRBV28 to TRBJ1-3; D is ambiguous. Trimming left V 6 bases short and J 1 base short, with 10 bases between. The CDR3 has 14 amino acids. Germline CDR1 and CDR2: MDHEN and SYDVKM. CDR3 region: CASRGPVSGNTIYF. The CDR3 DNA follows: TGTGCCAGCAGGGGCCCGGTTTCTGGAAACACCATATATTTT.

V is TRBV27 and J is TRBJ2-1; a weak D match, TRBD2 (7 bases). There are 13 residues in the CDR3. V dropped 8 bases and J dropped 7 bases, with 15 bases sitting between them. Per the germline V gene, CDR1 is MNHEY and CDR2 is SMNVEV (reference sequence). As DNA, the CDR3 is TGTGCCAGCGTCTTGAGGGGGGGGAATGAGCAGTTCTTC. Its translation is CASVLRGGNEQFF.

This clone was counted between two and nine times. This chain uses TRBV5-1 with TRBJ2-5, with TRBD1 identical over 10 bases. Germline V lookup: CDR1 SGHRS, CDR2 YFSETQ. The V segment lost 1 base and the J segment 1 base; nucleotides outside the gene matches: 4. The length of the CDR3 is 16 residues. CDR3 in DNA: TGCGCCAGCAGCTTGATGGGACAGGGGTTCCAAGAGACCCAGTACTTC. As protein: CASSLMGQGFQETQYF.

This chain joins TRBV7-8 and TRBJ2-2; TRBD2 might be the D (6 bases). V lost 3 bases and J 0 bases, leaving 8 bases between the germline ends. Germline CDR1 is SGHVS and CDR2 is FQNEAQ. The CDR3 loop spans 15 amino acids. The DNA for the CDR3 is TGTGCCAGCAGCTTCCGGAGGGCGAACACCGGGGAGCTGTTTTTT. This encodes CASSFRRANTGELFF.

The chain uses TRBV21-1 and TRBJ2-7; TRBD2, the D gene given by the table, was not confirmed from the DNA. TRBV21-1 is a known pseudogene. This CDR3 has 8 amino acids. CDR3 coding DNA: TGTGCCAGCAGCCCGGGGGGTGTC. Translation gives CASSPGGV.